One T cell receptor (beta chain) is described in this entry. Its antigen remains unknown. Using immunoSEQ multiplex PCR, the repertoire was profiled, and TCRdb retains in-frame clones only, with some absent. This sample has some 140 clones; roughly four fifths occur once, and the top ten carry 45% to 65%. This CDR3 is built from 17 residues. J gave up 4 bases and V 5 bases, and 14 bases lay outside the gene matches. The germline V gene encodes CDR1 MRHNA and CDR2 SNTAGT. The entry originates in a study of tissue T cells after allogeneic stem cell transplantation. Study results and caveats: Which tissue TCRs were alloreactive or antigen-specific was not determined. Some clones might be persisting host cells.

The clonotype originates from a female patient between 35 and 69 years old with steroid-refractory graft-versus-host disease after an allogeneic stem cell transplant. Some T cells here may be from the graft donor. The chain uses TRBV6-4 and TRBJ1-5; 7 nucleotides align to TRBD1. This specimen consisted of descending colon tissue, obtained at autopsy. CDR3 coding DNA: TGTGCCAGCAGTCGAACCCCGCGACAGGGCATTAATCAGCCCCAGCATTTT. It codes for CASSRTPRQGINQPQHF.